The table lists the clone carrying this T cell receptor beta chain with a few counts. Sequencing used immunoSEQ multiplex PCR; TCRdb keeps in-frame clones, though not all of them. The sample has approximately 400,000 clones; about 89% are singletons. CDR3 length equals 12 residues. Germline CDR1 SGHVS, CDR2 FQNEAQ. V lost 8 bases to trimming and J lost 8 bases; unmatched junction nucleotides: 3. This record comes from a study of blood T cell repertoires in COVID-19. Study information: Spain, Italy and the United States supplied samples that represented acute and convalescent COVID-19.

The TCR comes from a man aged 40-49 years with acute or convalescent COVID-19. What was sequenced was peripheral blood. J is TRBJ1-2 and V is TRBV7-8, with TRBD1 matching 12 bases. The chain's CDR3 is CASRGTGGGYTF. CDR3 sequence (DNA): TGTGCCAGCCGGGGGACAGGGGGCGGCTACACCTTC.